Below are 24 T cell receptor beta chains sequenced from a single sample in a study of T cells in women clearing cervical HPV infection (dated by TCRdb to 2017 to 2018). The library was prepared using the immunoSEQ multiplex PCR assay. The clones in this table, taken by TCRdb from immuneACCESS, are in-frame only. Not every clone is retained; where verified, under half of the shortfall comes from an unresolved V gene, and the cause of the rest is unknown. The table for this sample records approximately 49,000 clones. The top ten hold roughly 1.6% of the sample. Sequencing was done on a sample of blood buffy coat. The origin of the receptors is a woman between 18 and 70 years old with a cervical HPV16 infection that either progressed to CIN3+ or cleared (not recorded which).

Turning to this clone: The read is 3 residues too short to cover the CDR3 end, so that end is filled in from the germline J gene. The V gene is TRBV20-1, the J gene TRBJ2-5; 15 bases are shared with TRBD2. This CDR3 has 16 residues. Germline CDR1 reads DFQATT; CDR2 reads SNEGSKA (reference sequence). V trimming: 6 bases; J trimming: 1 base; junction bases outside the gene matches: 6. CDR3 protein: CSASGTSGRSQETQYF. CDR3 DNA, as far as it was read: TGCAGTGCCTCCGGGACTAGCGGGAGGTCCCAAGAGACC.

A note on this clone: The sequence runs out 3 residues before the end of the CDR3; the remainder is reconstructed from the germline J gene. The chain uses TRBV2 and TRBJ2-3; D uncertain. CDR1 is SNHLY, CDR2 FYNNEI, per germline. Trimming took off 8 bases at V and 4 bases at J, with 10 bases between the two ends. The CDR3 extends over 12 amino acids. CDR3: CASAAGPDTQYF. The sequenced CDR3 bases are TGTGCCAGCGCCGCAGGTCCAGATACG.

The part of the CDR3 DNA that was read is TGTGCCAGCAGTTTTCTAGAGCGGGATGGAGAGACC. Residues: CASSFLERDGET. The CDR3 reads in full as CASSFLERDGETQYF. The chain carries TRBV2 and TRBJ2-5; 7 bases map to TRBD2. The read gets to within 3 residues of the CDR3 end, and the germline J gene fills in the rest. V lost 5 bases and J lost 4; bases outside the gene matches: 10. This CDR3 region has 15 residues. The germline V gene has CDR1 SNHLY and CDR2 FYNNEI.

In the case of this clone: The CDR3 end falls 3 residues outside the read, so it is completed with the germline J gene. The rearrangement uses TRBV7-2 and TRBJ1-5; D is uncertain. CDR1 SGHTA and CDR2 FQGNSA come from the germline V gene. V lost 4 bases and J 2 bases, leaving 6 bases between the germline ends. The CDR3 sequence is 13 residues long. The CDR3 bases that were read are TGTGCCAGCAGCTCTTGGCGCAATCAGCCC. It is translated as CASSSWRNQP. The full CDR3 reads CASSSWRNQPQHF.

In the case of this clone: From the germline J gene comes the end of the CDR3, since the read stops 3 residues before it. V usage is TRBV2 and J usage is TRBJ1-1, with 9 bases fitting TRBD1. The length of the CDR3 is 14 residues. The junction had 1 base not matched to a gene; V was cut back by 5 bases and J by 0 bases. CDR1 SNHLY and CDR2 FYNNEI come from the germline V gene. Incomplete CDR3 DNA: TGTGCCAGCAGTCGGGACAGGGTGAACACTGAA. Residues: CASSRDRVNTE. The full CDR3 protein reads CASSRDRVNTEAFF.

Details on this clone: The read ends 3 residues early relative to the CDR3; the germline J gene fills the gap. J is TRBJ2-7 and V is TRBV20-1; 8 bases fit TRBD1. Germline V gene sequence: CDR1 DFQATT, CDR2 SNEGSKA (reference sequence). V lost 0 bases and J lost 6; bases outside the gene matches: 13. The CDR3 has 16 residues. CDR3 DNA, as far as it was read: TGCAGTGCTAGAGATCTCTTCGGTTCAGGGGGCGGCGAG. Protein product: CSARDLFGSGGGE. The entire CDR3 protein is CSARDLFGSGGGEQYF.

CDR3 DNA, as far as it was read: TGTGCCAGCTCCCCTTACGGGGGAACGGCTAACTATGGC. Protein product: CASSPYGGTANYG. The entire CDR3 protein is CASSPYGGTANYGYTF. The genes are TRBV18 and TRBJ1-2, with D possibly TRBD1 on 5 matching bases. The observed sequence ends 3 residues before the CDR3 terminus, with the missing tail filled in from the germline J gene. Germline CDR1 reads KGHSH; CDR2 reads LQKENI. V lost 6 bases and J lost 0, with 17 bases in between. CDR3 length: 16 residues.

Notes on this clone: The DNA ends 3 residues before the CDR3 does, and the rest of the CDR3 is filled in from the germline J gene. The chain couples TRBV20-1 to TRBJ1-5; the match to TRBD1 covers 10 bases. Germline V gene sequence: CDR1 DFQATT, CDR2 SNEGSKA (reference sequence). This CDR3 spans 14 amino acids. The sequenced part of the CDR3 DNA is TGCAGTGCCAGGGACAGGGGAGCAATCAGCCCC. Translating gives CSARDRGAISP. The full CDR3 reads CSARDRGAISPQHF.

To note about this clone: The CDR3 goes on 3 residues after the read ends, and that part is filled in from the germline J gene. The chain employs TRBV5-1 and TRBJ1-1; D is possibly TRBD1 (5 bases). CDR3 length: 13 amino acids. V was shortened by 4 bases and J by 1 base, with 8 bases between the two germline ends. The germline gives CDR1 SGHRS, CDR2 YFSETQ. The CDR3 sequence is CASSNTGNTEAFF. The sequenced CDR3 bases are TGCGCCAGCAGCAATACAGGGAACACTGAA.

Details on this clone: The junction does not match germline at one end; this may be a read error. Read data end 3 residues before the CDR3 end; the end is taken from the germline J gene. V gene TRBV4-2 combines with J gene TRBJ2-3; 8 bases fit TRBD1. The CDR3 runs to 16 residues. Germline CDR1 is LGHNA and CDR2 is YNFKEQ. Partial CDR3 DNA: TGCGCCAGCAGCCAATCTTCGGACAGGGGCACAGATACG. Protein sequence: CASSQSSDRGTDT. The CDR3 as a whole reads CASSQSSDRGTDTQYF.

About this clone: The read finishes 3 residues shy of the CDR3 end, and the germline J gene is used to complete it. The J gene is TRBJ2-1, the V gene TRBV6-2 or TRBV6-3, with 10 bases fitting TRBD2. The CDR3 length is 16 residues. CDR1 is MNHEY and CDR2 is SVGEGT in the germline V gene. J was trimmed by 4 bases and V by 6 bases; bases with no gene match: 9. The CDR3 bases that were read are TGTGCCAGCAGGCCCAAACTAGCGGGGATATACAATGAG. It yields the protein CASRPKLAGIYNE. The CDR3 in full is CASRPKLAGIYNEQFF.

Turning to this clone: With the read ending 3 residues before the CDR3 end, the germline J gene is used to fill in that end. The chain couples TRBV2 to TRBJ1-5, with a possible D match to TRBD1 (6 bases). Germline assignment: CDR1 SNHLY and CDR2 FYNNEI. Trimming shortened V by 8 bases and J by 2 bases, and 10 bases separated the two germline ends. The CDR3 spans 13 residues. The part of the CDR3 DNA that was read is TGTGCCAGCCAAGGGGGTCGCAATCAGCCC. The encoded protein is CASQGGRNQP. The full CDR3 is CASQGGRNQPQHF.

CDR3 protein: CASSLYDRAYGYTF. CDR3 bases read: TGTGCCAGCAGTTTGTATGACAGGGCCTATGGC. The chain combines TRBV28 with TRBJ1-2, with TRBD1 identical over 7 bases. The read terminates 3 residues ahead of where the CDR3 ends, so the germline J gene completes it. This CDR3 region has 14 residues. Germline lookup yields CDR1 MDHEN and CDR2 SYDVKM. J gave up 4 bases and V 3 bases, and 5 bases lay outside the gene matches.

A note on this clone: The missing CDR3 end, 3 residues past where the read stops, is filled in from the germline J gene. The chain combines TRBV29-1 with TRBJ2-1, with 16 bases fitting TRBD2. The V and J ends lost 4 bases and 0 bases, in that order; junction bases with no gene match: 3. There are 17 residues in the CDR3. CDR1 SQVTM and CDR2 ANQGSEA come from the germline V gene. The covered CDR3 bases are TGCAGCGTTGCCGGGACTAGCGGGGGGGACTCCTACAATGAG. Translating it yields CSVAGTSGGDSYNE. The whole CDR3 sequence is CSVAGTSGGDSYNEQFF.

As for this clone: The DNA ends 3 residues before the CDR3 does, and the rest of the CDR3 is filled in from the germline J gene. This sequence joins TRBV5-1 and TRBJ1-1; 7 nucleotides line up with TRBD1. The CDR3 covers 13 residues. Germline V gene sequence: CDR1 SGHRS, CDR2 YFSETQ. V trimming: 8 bases; J trimming: 5 bases; junction bases outside the gene matches: 9. CDR3 amino acids: CASRTGAGTEAFF. CDR3 DNA (partial): TGCGCCAGTCGAACAGGGGCAGGGACTGAA.

On this clone itself: The read comes to an end 3 residues before the CDR3 does, leaving the germline J gene to fill in the end. The rearrangement joins TRBV7-2 to TRBJ2-5; maybe TRBD1 (6 bases). This CDR3 has 13 residues. Germline values: CDR1 SGHTA, CDR2 FQGNSA. V lost 11 bases, J lost 2 bases, and 15 bases lay in between. The sequenced CDR3 bases are TGTGCCGGCTCTGGGGGCTATCAAGAGACC. Translation gives CAGSGGYQET. The CDR3, in full, reads CAGSGGYQETQYF.

Worth noting for this clone: Sequencing ends 3 residues short of the CDR3 end; the germline J gene provides the rest. The J gene is TRBJ2-2, the V gene TRBV2; D gene unclear. This CDR3 region has 15 residues. V was shortened by 7 bases and J by 0 bases, with 12 bases between the two germline ends. CDR1 and CDR2 (germline): SNHLY, FYNNEI. CDR3 bases read: TGTGCCAGCAAGAGTCCCAGTTCGAACACCGGGGAG. Amino acid sequence: CASKSPSSNTGE. The complete CDR3 protein is CASKSPSSNTGELFF.

Points on this clone: The CDR3 end is not reached by the read, which stops 3 residues before it; the germline J gene fills it in. V gene TRBV20-1 combines with J gene TRBJ2-1; 12 nucleotides align to TRBD2. The CDR3 length is 15 residues. J was trimmed by 7 bases and V by 6 bases; bases with no gene match: 10. Germline CDR1 reads DFQATT; CDR2 reads SNEGSKA (reference sequence). The CDR3 bases that were read are TGCAGTGCAACCGAGACTAGCGGGAGAGGGAATGAG. Encoded protein: CSATETSGRGNE. The CDR3 in its entirety is CSATETSGRGNEQFF.

Worth noting for this clone: The missing CDR3 end, 3 residues past where the read stops, is filled in from the germline J gene. The chain combines TRBV7-2 with TRBJ2-7, with 8 bases aligning to TRBD1. With 3 bases clipped from V and 4 bases from J, the junction kept 8 bases outside the gene matches. Germline V CDR1 and CDR2: SGHTA, FQGNSA. The CDR3 totals 15 residues. The CDR3 spells CASSLRPGGMYEQYF. Incomplete CDR3 DNA: TGTGCCAGCAGCTTGCGGCCAGGGGGCATGTACGAG.

Comment on this clone: The missing CDR3 end, 3 residues past where the read stops, is filled in from the germline J gene. This rearrangement joins TRBV7-2 to TRBJ1-5; D perhaps matches TRBD1 (5 bases). The germline V and J ends were trimmed by 1 base and 6 bases, with 7 bases remaining between them. CDR3 length: 13 residues. Germline V gene sequence: CDR1 SGHTA, CDR2 FQGNSA. The covered CDR3 bases are TGTGCCAGCAGCTTAGTAGGGGTTCAGCCC. Translating gives CASSLVGVQP. The entire CDR3 reads CASSLVGVQPQHF.

Regarding this clone: The CDR3 end falls 3 residues outside the read, so it is completed with the germline J gene. This chain connects TRBV19 to TRBJ1-5; TRBD1 aligns across 7 bases. The CDR3 spans 14 residues. Germline values: CDR1 LNHDA, CDR2 SQIVND (reference sequence). V was pared by 4 bases and J by 8 bases, with 8 bases of the junction left unmatched. CDR3 DNA (partial): TGTGCCAGTAGTAGAGTCAGGGGGAGGGAGCCC. Translation: CASSRVRGREP. Given in full, the CDR3 is CASSRVRGREPQHF.

CDR3 loop: CASKAGVITDTQYF. CDR3 DNA (partial): TGTGCCAGCAAGGCGGGGGTTATCACAGATACG. The V and J genes are TRBV14 and TRBJ2-3; 7 bases agree with TRBD2. The DNA ends 3 residues before the CDR3 does, and the rest of the CDR3 is filled in from the germline J gene. J lost 2 bases, V lost 7 bases, and 6 bases had no gene match. The germline V gene encodes CDR1 SGHDN and CDR2 FVKESK. This CDR3 has 14 amino acids.

As to this clone: From the germline J gene comes the end of the CDR3, since the read stops 3 residues before it. The chain links TRBV7-9 to TRBJ1-6; TRBD1 matches 9 bases. The CDR3 contains 15 residues. J was trimmed by 8 bases and V by 5 bases; bases with no gene match: 7. Germline V gene sequence: CDR1 SEHNR, CDR2 FQNEAQ (reference sequence). Incomplete CDR3 DNA: TGTGCCAGCAGCCCCACCGGGACAGGGCATTCACCC. This gives the protein CASSPTGTGHSP. The entire CDR3 reads CASSPTGTGHSPLHF. The full variable domain, completed using reference TRBV7-9 and TRBJ1-6, is DTGVSQNPRHKITKRGQNVTFRCDPISEHNRLYWYRQTLGQGPEFLTYFQNEAQLEKSRLLSDRFSAERPKGSFSTLEIQRTEQGDSAMYLCASSPTGTGHSPLHFGNGTRLTVT.

Of note for this clone: The CDR3 goes on 3 residues after the read ends, and that part is filled in from the germline J gene. The chain recombines TRBV30 with TRBJ2-1; TRBD2 matches 10 bases. The CDR3 has 13 amino acids. Germline V gene sequence: CDR1 GTSNPN, CDR2 SVGIG (reference sequence). The V and J ends lost 3 bases and 5 bases, in that order; junction bases with no gene match: 1. The CDR3 region is CAWRLAGNNEQFF. The DNA read from the CDR3 is TGTGCCTGGAGACTAGCGGGGAACAATGAG. Supplemented by reference TRBV30 and TRBJ2-1, the full variable domain reads SQTIHQWPATLVQPVGSPLSLECTVEGTSNPNLYWYRQAAGRGLQLLFYSVGIGQISSEVPQNLSASRPQDRQFILSSKKLLLSDSGFYLCAWRLAGNNEQFFGPGTRLTVL.